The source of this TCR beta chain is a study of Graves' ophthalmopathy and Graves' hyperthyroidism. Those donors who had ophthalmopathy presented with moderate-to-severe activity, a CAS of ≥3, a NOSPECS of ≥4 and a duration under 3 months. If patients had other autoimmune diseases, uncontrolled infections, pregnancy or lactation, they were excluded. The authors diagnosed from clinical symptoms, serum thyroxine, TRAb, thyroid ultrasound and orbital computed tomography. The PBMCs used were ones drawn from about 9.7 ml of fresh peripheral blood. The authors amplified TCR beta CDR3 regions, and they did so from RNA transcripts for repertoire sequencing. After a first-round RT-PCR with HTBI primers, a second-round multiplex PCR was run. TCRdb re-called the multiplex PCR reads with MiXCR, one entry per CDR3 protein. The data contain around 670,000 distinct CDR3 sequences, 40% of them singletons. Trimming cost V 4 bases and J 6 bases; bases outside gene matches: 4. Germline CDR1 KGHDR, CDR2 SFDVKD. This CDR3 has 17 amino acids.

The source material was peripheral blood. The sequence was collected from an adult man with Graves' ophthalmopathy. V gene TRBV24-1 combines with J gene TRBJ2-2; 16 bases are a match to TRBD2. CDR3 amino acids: CATSDPGTSGRAGELFF. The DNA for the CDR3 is TGTGCCACCAGTGACCCCGGGACTAGCGGGAGGGCCGGGGAGCTGTTTTTT.